One TCR beta chain is described in this entry. This clonotype was detected ten times or more. Its recognized antigen is unknown. No base quality values were provided; no much bigger clone lies one nucleotide off. This sample was included in a study of Graves' ophthalmopathy and Graves' hyperthyroidism listed by TCRdb under 2018. With respect to the entire study: Peripheral blood samples were taken at the time of initial diagnosis, before any treatment was given. TCR beta repertoire signatures were used to distinguish Graves' ophthalmopathy from Graves' hyperthyroidism and to predict progression to ophthalmopathy. In total, 135 blood samples were TCR-sequenced: roughly 45 ophthalmopathy, 75 hyperthyroidism and some 17 hyperthyroidism-to-ophthalmopathy patients. To explore V-J signatures that distinguish ophthalmopathy from hyperthyroidism, a discovery set of 95 to 100 patients was enrolled, made up of over 40 with ophthalmopathy and around 57 with stable hyperthyroidism. For independent validation, a separate cohort was made up of 18 hyperthyroidism patients plus 17 patients who later progressed from hyperthyroidism to ophthalmopathy. T-cell repertoires of thyroid tissue and blood were compared in about 6 hyperthyroidism patients. Following sampling, methimazole starting at 30 mg daily was administered to hyperthyroidism patients, and high-dose intravenous methylprednisolone was administered to ophthalmopathy patients. For training and testing, the 100 or so patients in the discovery cohort were randomly divided in a 7:3 ratio.

CDR1 and CDR2, per the germline V gene, are MGHRA and YSYEKL. For this chain, trimming is 1 base at the V end and 6 bases at the J end, and the number of junction bases without a gene match is 7. The CDR3 holds 16 amino acids from the cysteine to the phenylalanine. The sequence is cut down to CDR3 DNA, 48 bases in frame from base 1. Study-wide conclusions, independent of this receptor: No statistical method was used to predetermine the sample size, and group allocation was not hidden from the investigators. In validation, the model predicted ophthalmopathy progression with nearly 71% sensitivity and 72.22% specificity; about a dozen predicted patients were CT-confirmed with GO in a median of about 6.1 months. In cross-validation, the 13-signature model distinguished ophthalmopathy from stable hyperthyroidism with around 90% sensitivity and around 83% specificity, while in the test set the corresponding values were about 79% and 69%. Most of the expanded thyroid clonotypes with a frequency above 0.001 were also detected in blood, and it was suggested that the thyroid immune response may be reflected by blood repertoires.

The ophthalmopathy patients had moderately to severely active disease, with a Clinical Activity Score of 3 or higher, a NOSPECS grade of 4 or higher, and a disease duration of less than 3 months. Patients with other autoimmune diseases, uncontrolled infections, pregnancy or lactation were excluded from the study. Diagnosis relied on clinical symptoms, serum thyroxine, TRAb, thyroid ultrasound and orbital computed tomography. Ficoll-Paque density gradient centrifugation was used to isolate PBMCs from 9.5 to 10 ml of fresh peripheral blood. Total RNA was extracted using Trizol reagent, and RNA quality was checked on an Agilent 2100 Bioanalyzer. For repertoire sequencing, the TCR beta CDR3 regions were amplified from RNA transcripts. HTBI primers and the Qiagen OneStep RT-PCR kit were used in a first-round RT-PCR, which was followed by a second-round multiplex PCR, size selection and purification. Libraries were sequenced paired-end with 100 bp reads on an Illumina HiSeq2000. In the paper's pipeline: SOAPnuke was used to process the reads, throwing out any read that had adapters, had uncalled bases, had a mean Phred below 15, or lacked an exact constant-primer or identifier match. High-quality paired reads were merged with COPE v1.2.5. Each unique nucleotide sequence was defined as a clonotype, and clonotypes were aligned to IMGT TRB V, D and J references with MiTCR v1.1. The analysis was limited to V-J combinations with a frequency above 0.0001, which together covered 99.2% of repertoires. For each V-J combination, a TCR clonal expansion and chaos score was defined as the ratio of F50 clonal expansion to chaos observed in the TCRdist matrix. Welch's t-statistics and random forest were used to narrow the features down to around twelve V-J combinations, which were then fed into a naive Bayes classifier. The similarity between thyroid and blood repertoires was quantified using the Morisita-Horn index. TCRdb reran the public reads through fastp at Q25 and MiXCR, keeping productive beta chains. Under each unique CDR3 protein, matching rows form one entry showing the most common genes and DNA. TCRdb, rather than the study authors, made the V and J calls. The sample includes roughly 480,000 distinct CDR3 sequences, with 14% observed a single time. Over 8% of the sample lies in the top ten.

The clonotype was recovered from a woman aged 25 to 39 with Graves' ophthalmopathy. Donor details come from another sample of the same person, matched by shared clones. The rearrangement joined TRBV4-1 to TRBJ2-2; 8 bases in the junction line up with TRBD1. Sequences were obtained from blood. The DNA sequence is as follows: TGCGCCAGCAGCCAAGGTGGACAGGGAAGCCCCGGGGAGCTGTTTTTT. Protein translation: CASSQGGQGSPGELFF.